This T cell receptor (beta chain) was captured by sequencing in a study of T-cell memory formation after mild COVID-19. V dropped 4 bases and J dropped 5 bases, with 14 bases sitting between them. The CDR3 contains 15 residues. CDR1 LGHNA and CDR2 YSLEER come from the germline V gene. Only a few counts were recorded for this clonotype. Its antigen is undetermined. One entry per CDR3 protein results from TCRdb running MiXCR on the 5' RACE reads. Of approximately 300,000 distinct CDR3 sequences listed, roughly 15% are singletons. Study results and limitations: Researchers could not confirm that second-wave clones peaking on day 37 targeted SARS-CoV-2. Clones which contracted sat mainly in CM and EM if CD4+, and in EMRA if CD8+.

The sequenced sample was PBMCs or a T cell subset sorted from them (not recorded which). This TCR came from a man aged 18 to 30 who had mild COVID-19 (a few samples of this study predate the infection). Cell type and time point are not known. V gene TRBV4-3 combines with J gene TRBJ2-2; D is perhaps TRBD1 (6 bases). CDR3 sequence (DNA): TGCGCCAGCAGCCCATTTCTAGACAGGACCGGGGAGCTGTTTTTT. The encoded protein is CASSPFLDRTGELFF.